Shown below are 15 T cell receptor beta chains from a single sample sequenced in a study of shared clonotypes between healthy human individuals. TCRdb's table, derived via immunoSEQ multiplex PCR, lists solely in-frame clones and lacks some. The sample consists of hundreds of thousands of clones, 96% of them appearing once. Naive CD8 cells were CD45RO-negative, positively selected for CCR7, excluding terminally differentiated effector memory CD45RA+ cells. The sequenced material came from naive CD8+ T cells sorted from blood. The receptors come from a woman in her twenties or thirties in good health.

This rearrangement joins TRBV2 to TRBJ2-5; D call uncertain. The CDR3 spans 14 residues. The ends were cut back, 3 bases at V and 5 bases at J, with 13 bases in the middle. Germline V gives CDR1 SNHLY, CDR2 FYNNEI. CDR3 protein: CASSEAVEWETQYF. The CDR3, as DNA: TGTGCCAGCAGTGAGGCAGTAGAGTGGGAGACCCAGTACTTC.

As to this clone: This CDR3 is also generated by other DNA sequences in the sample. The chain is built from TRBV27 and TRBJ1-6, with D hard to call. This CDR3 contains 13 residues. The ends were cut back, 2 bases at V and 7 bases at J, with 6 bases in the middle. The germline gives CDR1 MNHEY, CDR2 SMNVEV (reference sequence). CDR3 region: CASSLKGNSPLHF. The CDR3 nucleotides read TGTGCCAGCAGTTTAAAAGGGAATTCACCCCTCCACTTT.

CDR3 bases: TGTGCCAGCAGCTTACTAGACAGGGGACATGAGCAGTTCTTC. Protein sequence: CASSLLDRGHEQFF. This chain joins TRBV7-8 and TRBJ2-1, with 8 bases aligning to TRBD1. Germline lookup yields CDR1 SGHVS and CDR2 FQNEAQ. The V segment lost 2 bases and the J segment 8 bases; nucleotides outside the gene matches: 5. The CDR3 is 14 residues long.

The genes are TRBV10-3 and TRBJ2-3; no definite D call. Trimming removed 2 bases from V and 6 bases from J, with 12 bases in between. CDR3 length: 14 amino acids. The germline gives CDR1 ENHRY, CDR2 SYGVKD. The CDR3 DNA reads TGTGCCATCAGTGAGCAGAGCCCCACGGATACGCAGTATTTT. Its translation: CAISEQSPTDTQYF.

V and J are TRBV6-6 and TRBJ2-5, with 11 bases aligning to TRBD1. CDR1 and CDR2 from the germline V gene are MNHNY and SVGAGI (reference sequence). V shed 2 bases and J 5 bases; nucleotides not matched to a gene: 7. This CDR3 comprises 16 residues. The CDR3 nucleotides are TGTGCCAGCAGTTACAAATCGGGACAGGGGGAGGAGACCCAGTACTTC. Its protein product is CASSYKSGQGEETQYF.

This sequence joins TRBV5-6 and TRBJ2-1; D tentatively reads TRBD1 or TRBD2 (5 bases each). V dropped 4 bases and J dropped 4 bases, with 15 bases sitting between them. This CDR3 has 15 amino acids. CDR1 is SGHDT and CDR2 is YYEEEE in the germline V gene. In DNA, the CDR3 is TGTGCCAGCAGCGCCGAGGGGAAGGGGTACAATGAGCAGTTCTTC. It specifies CASSAEGKGYNEQFF.

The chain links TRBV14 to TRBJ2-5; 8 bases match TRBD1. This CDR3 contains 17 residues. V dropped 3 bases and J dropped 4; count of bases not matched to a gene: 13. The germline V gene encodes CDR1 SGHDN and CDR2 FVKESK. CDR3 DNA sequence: TGTGCCAGCAGCCACTATCCGGACAGGGCAATAATAGAGACCCAGTACTTC. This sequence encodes CASSHYPDRAIIETQYF.

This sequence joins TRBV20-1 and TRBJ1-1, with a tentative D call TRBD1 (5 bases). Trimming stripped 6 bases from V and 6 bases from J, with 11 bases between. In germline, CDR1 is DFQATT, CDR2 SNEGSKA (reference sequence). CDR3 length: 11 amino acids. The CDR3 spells CSATLGAEAFF. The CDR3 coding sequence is TGCAGTGCCACTCTAGGGGCTGAAGCTTTCTTT.

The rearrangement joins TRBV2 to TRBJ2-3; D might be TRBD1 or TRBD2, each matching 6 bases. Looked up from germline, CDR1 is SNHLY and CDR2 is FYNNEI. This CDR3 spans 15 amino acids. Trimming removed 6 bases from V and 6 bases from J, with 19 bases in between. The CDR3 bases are TGTGCCAGCAGGGGGGCGGGGACCGTCTATGATACGCAGTATTTT. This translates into CASRGAGTVYDTQYF.

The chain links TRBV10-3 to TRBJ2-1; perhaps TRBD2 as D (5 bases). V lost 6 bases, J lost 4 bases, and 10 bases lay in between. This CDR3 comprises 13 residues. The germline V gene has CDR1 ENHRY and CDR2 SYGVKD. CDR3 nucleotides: TGTGCCATCAGCGGGGTAGGGTACAATGAGCAGTTCTTC. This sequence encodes CAISGVGYNEQFF.

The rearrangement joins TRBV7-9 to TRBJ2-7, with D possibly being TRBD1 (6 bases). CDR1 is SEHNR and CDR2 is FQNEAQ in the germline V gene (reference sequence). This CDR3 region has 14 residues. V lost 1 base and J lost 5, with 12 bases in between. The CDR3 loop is CASSLEQGRDEQYF. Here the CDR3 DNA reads TGTGCCAGCAGCTTAGAACAGGGAAGGGACGAGCAGTACTTC.

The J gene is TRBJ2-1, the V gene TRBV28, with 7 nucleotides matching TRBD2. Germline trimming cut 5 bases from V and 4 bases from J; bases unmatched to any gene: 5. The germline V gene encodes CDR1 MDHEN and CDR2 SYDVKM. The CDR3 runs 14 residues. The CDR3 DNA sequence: TGTGCCAGCAGTGCACGACTAGCTTACAATGAGCAGTTCTTC. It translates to CASSARLAYNEQFF.

The CDR3 DNA is TGTGCCAGCAGCTTATGGCGGTCTAGCACAGATACGCAGTATTTT. This gives the protein CASSLWRSSTDTQYF. V and J are TRBV13 and TRBJ2-3, with D unclear. Trimming stripped 2 bases from V and 0 bases from J, with 9 bases between. The CDR3 covers 15 residues. Germline CDR1 and CDR2: PRHDT and FYEKMQ (reference sequence).

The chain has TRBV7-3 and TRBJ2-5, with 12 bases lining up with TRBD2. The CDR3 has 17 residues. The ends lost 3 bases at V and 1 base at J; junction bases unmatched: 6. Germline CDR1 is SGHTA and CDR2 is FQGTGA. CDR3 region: CASSFTSLAGGQETQYF. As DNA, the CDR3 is TGTGCCAGCAGCTTCACCTCACTAGCGGGAGGCCAAGAGACCCAGTACTTC.

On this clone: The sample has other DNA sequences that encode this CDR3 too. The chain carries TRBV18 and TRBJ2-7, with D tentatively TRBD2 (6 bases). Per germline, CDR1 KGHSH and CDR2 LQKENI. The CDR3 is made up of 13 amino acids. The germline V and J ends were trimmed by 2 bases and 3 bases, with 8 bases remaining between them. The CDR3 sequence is CASSPGTGYEQYF. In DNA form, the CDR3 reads TGTGCCAGCTCACCAGGGACTGGCTACGAGCAGTACTTC.